Sequencing of this TCR beta chain was carried out in a study of patients and donors after allogeneic stem cell transplantation (TCRdb year 2020). This clonotype was counted between two and nine times. Its antigen specificity is not known. A read error may produce the germline difference seen at one junction end. Library method: RT-PCR. TCRdb shows the sequencer as NextSeq 550. TCRdb itself trimmed the public reads at Q25 with fastp, ran MiXCR and retained productive beta chains. Every distinct CDR3 protein forms one entry, paired with its most common genes and DNA. The table for this sample lists 190,000 or so distinct CDR3 sequences; over 30% of them were counted only once. The top ten constitute under 14% of the sample. Measured from the cysteine to the phenylalanine, the CDR3 is 15 residues long. Only CDR3 DNA remains: 45 bases, in frame from the first base. Looking up the germline V gene (reference sequence) yields CDR1 MNHNY and CDR2 SVGAGI.

The rearranged chain carries TRBV6-6 and TRBJ1-1, and possibly TRBD1, on 6 matching bases. This clonotype was sampled from a human donor who was either an allogeneic HSCT recipient or a stem cell or donor lymphocyte infusion donor (not recorded which). It is not recorded whose cells these are; they may come from a transplant donor. Source material: blood, either unsorted or a sorted T cell fraction (not recorded which). The DNA sequence is as follows: TGTGCCAGCAGCTACTTCGCAGGGGTAGGGACTGAAGCTTTCTTT. Protein translation: CASSYFAGVGTEAFF.